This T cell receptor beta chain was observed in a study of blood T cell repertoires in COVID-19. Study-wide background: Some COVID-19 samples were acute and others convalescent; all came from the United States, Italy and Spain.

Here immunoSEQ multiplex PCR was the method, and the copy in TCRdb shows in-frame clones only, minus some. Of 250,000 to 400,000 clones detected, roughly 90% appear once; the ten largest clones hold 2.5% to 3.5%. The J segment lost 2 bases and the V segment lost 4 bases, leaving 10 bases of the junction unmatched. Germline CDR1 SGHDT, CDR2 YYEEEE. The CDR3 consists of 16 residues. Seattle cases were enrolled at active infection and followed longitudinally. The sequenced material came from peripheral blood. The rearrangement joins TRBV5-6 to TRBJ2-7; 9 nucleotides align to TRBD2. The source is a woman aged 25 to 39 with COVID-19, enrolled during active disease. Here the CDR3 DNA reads TGTGCCAGCAGCCCAGAAAGCGGGAGGTCCCCCTACGAGCAGTACTTC. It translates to CASSPESGRSPYEQYF. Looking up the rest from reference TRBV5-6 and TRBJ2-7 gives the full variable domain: DAGVTQSPTHLIKTRGQQVTLRCSPKSGHDTVSWYQQALGQGPQFIFQYYEEEERQRGNFPDRFSGHQFPNYSSELNVNALLLGDSALYLCASSPESGRSPYEQYFGPGTRLTVT.